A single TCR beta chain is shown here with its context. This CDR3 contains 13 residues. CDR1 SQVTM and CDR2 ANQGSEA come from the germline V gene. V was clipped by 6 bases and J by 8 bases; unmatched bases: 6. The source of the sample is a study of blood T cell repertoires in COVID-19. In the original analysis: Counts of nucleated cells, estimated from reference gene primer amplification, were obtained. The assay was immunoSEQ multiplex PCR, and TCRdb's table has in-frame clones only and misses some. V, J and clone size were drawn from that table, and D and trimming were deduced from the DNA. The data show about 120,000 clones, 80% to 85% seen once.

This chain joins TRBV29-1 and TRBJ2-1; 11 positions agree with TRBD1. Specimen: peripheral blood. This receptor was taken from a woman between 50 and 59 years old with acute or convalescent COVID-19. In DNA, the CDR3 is TGCAGCGTGGGACAGGGGGTCCTAGATGAGCAGTTCTTC. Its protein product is CSVGQGVLDEQFF.